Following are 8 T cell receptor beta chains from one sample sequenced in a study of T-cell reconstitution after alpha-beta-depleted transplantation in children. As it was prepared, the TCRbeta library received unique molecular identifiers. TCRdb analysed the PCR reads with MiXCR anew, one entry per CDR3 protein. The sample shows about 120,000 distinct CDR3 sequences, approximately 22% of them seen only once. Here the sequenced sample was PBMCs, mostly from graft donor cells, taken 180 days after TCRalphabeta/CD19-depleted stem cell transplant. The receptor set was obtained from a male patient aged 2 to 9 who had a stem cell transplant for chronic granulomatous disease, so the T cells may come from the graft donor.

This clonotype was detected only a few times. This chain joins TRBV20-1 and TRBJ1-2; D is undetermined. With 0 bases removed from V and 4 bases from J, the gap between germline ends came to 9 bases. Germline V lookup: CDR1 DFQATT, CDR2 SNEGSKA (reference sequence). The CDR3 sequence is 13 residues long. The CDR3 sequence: CSARDGGIYGYTF. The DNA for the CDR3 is TGCAGTGCTAGAGATGGAGGTATCTATGGCTACACCTTC.

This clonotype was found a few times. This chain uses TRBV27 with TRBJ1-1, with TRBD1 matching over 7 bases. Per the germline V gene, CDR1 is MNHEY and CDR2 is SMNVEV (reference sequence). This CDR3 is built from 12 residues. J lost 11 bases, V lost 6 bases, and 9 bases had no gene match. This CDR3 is CASSPDRVSAFF. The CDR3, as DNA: TGTGCCAGCAGCCCTGACAGGGTTAGCGCTTTCTTT.

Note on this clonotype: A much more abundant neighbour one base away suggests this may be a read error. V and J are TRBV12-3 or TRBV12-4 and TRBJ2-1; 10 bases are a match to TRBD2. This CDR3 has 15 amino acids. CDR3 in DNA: TGTGCCAGCACCCTCAGCGGGGGGGCGGTCAATGACCAGTTCTTC. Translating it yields CASTLSGGAVNDQFF.

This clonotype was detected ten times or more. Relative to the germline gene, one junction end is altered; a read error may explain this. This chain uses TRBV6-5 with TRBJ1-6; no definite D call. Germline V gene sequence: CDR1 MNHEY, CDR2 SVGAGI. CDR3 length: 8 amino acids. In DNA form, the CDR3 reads TGTGCCAGCAGCCCCCAGAACTTT. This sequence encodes CASSPQNF.

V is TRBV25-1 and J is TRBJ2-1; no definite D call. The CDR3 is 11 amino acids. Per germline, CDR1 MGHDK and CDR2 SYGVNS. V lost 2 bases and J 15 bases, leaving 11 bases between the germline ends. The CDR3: CASSEGEVWFF. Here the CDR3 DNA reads TGTGCCAGCAGTGAAGGAGAGGTCTGGTTCTTC.

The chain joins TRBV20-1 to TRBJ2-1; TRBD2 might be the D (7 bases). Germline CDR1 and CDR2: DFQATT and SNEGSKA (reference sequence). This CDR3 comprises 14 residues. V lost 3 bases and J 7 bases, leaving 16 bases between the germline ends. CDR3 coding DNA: TGCAGTGCTAGGGTGGGGGGGCCGGTTAATGAGCAGTTCTTC. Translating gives CSARVGGPVNEQFF.

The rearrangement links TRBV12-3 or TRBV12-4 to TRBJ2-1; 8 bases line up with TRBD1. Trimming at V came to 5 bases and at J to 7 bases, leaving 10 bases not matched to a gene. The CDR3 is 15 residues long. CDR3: CASSLRQGSRNEQFF. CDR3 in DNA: TGTGCCAGCAGTCTCAGACAGGGGTCAAGAAATGAGCAGTTCTTC.

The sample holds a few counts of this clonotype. CDR3: CASSLASSVLLETQYF. The DNA of the CDR3 is TGTGCCAGCAGTTTAGCAAGCTCGGTCTTATTAGAGACCCAGTACTTC. This chain joins TRBV12-3 or TRBV12-4 and TRBJ2-5; no clear D. Trimming removed 0 bases at V and 4 bases at J, with 15 bases between. The CDR3 is made up of 16 amino acids.